This TCR beta chain is drawn from a study of blood T cell repertoires in COVID-19. Study-wide background: The United States, Italy and Spain were the sources of the acute and convalescent COVID-19 samples. T cells, B-cell-depleted T cells, or PBMCs provided the cDNA or gDNA that served as material.

Method: immunoSEQ multiplex PCR; TCRdb's copy keeps in-frame clones and lacks some. The sample includes 260,000 or so clones, 84% seen only once; the top ten take about 9.1%. CDR1 and CDR2 from the germline V gene are LNHDA and SQIVND (reference sequence). This CDR3 is built from 17 residues. V shed 5 bases and J 7 bases; nucleotides not matched to a gene: 13. V and J are TRBV19 and TRBJ2-3; 12 positions agree with TRBD2. The specimen was peripheral blood. The receptor was derived from a human donor in a cohort sampled during active COVID-19. CDR3 nucleotide sequence: TGTGCCAGTAGTGCAACGAAGACTAGCGGGAGAGGTCATACGCAGTATTTT. Amino acid sequence: CASSATKTSGRGHTQYF.